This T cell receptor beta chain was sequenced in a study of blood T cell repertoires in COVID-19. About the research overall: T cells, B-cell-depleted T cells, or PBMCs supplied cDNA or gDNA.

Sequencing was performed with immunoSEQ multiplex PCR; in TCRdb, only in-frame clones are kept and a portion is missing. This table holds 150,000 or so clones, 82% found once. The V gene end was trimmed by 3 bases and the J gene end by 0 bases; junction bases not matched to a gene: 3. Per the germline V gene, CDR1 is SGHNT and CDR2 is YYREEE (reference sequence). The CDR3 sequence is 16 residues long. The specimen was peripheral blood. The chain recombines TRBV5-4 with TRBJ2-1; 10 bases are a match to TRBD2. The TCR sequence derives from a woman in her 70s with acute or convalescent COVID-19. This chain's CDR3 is CASSSLAGGSYNEQFF. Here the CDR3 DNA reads TGTGCCAGCAGCTCCTTAGCGGGAGGCTCCTACAATGAGCAGTTCTTC.